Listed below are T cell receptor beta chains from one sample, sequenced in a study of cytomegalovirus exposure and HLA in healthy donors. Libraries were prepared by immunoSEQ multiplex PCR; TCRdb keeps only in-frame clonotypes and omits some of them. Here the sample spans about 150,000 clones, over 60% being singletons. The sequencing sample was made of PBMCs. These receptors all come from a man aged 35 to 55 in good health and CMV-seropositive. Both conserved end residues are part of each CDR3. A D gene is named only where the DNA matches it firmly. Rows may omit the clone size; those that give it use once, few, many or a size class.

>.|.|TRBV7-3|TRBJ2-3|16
CASSLTGLGGTDTQYF
TGTGCCAGCAGCTTAACCGGACTAGGGGGGACAGATACGCAGTATTTT
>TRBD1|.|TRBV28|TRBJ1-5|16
CASSLQGQGVHQPQHF
TGTGCCAGCAGTTTGCAGGGACAGGGAGTGCATCAGCCCCAGCATTTT
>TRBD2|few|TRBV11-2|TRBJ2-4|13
CASSLESGGSQYF
TGTGCCAGCAGCTTGGAGTCGGGGGGATCTCAGTACTTC
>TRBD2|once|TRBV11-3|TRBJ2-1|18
CASSLGTSGSVTYNEQFF
TGTGCCAGCAGCTTAGGGACTAGCGGGAGTGTCACCTACAATGAGCAGTTCTTC
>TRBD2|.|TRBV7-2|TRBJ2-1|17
CASSILLGTSGRNEQFF
TGTGCCAGCAGCATACTGCTAGGGACTAGCGGGAGGAATGAGCAGTTCTTC
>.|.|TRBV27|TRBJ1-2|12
CASSSPTGGYTF
TGTGCCAGCAGTTCGCCCACAGGTGGCTACACCTTC
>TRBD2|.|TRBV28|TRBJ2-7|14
CASSLSGRGGEQYF
TGTGCCAGCAGTTTAAGCGGGAGGGGAGGCGAGCAGTACTTC
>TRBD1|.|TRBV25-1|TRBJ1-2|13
CASTRDSNYGYTF
TGTGCCAGCACCAGGGACAGCAACTATGGCTACACCTTC
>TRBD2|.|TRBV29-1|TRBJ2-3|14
CSVGTSGRTDTQYF
TGCAGCGTCGGGACTAGCGGGAGAACAGATACGCAGTATTTT
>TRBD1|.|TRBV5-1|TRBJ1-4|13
CASRGGPNEKLFF
TGCGCCAGCCGAGGGGGCCCTAATGAAAAACTGTTTTTT
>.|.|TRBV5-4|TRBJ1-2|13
CASSLDRAYGYTF
TGTGCCAGCAGCTTGGACAGGGCCTATGGCTACACCTTC
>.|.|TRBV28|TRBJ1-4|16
CASSPASAGLNEKLFF
TGTGCCAGCAGCCCGGCTTCTGCGGGTTTAAATGAAAAACTGTTTTTT
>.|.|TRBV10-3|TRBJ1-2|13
CAITPDGGYGYTF
TGTGCCATCACCCCGGACGGAGGCTATGGCTACACCTTC
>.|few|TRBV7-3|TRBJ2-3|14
CASSLNYQSDTQYF
TGTGCCAGCAGCTTAAACTACCAGTCAGATACGCAGTATTTT
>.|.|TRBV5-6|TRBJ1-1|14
CASSASGRNTEAFF
TGTGCCAGCAGCGCTAGCGGGCGGAACACTGAAGCTTTCTTT
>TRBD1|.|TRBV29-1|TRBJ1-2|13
CSALEGAADGYTF
TGCAGCGCCCTGGAGGGGGCGGCGGATGGCTACACCTTC
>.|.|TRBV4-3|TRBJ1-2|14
CASSRQRPNYGYTF
TGCGCCAGCAGCAGGCAGAGGCCTAACTATGGCTACACCTTC
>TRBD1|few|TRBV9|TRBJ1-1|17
CASRDRGRRVLSAEAFF
TGTGCCAGCAGGGACAGGGGGCGCAGGGTTTTGAGCGCTGAAGCTTTCTTT
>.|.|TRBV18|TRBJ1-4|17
CASSPPTGTATNEKLFF
TGTGCCAGCTCACCACCAACAGGGACGGCAACTAATGAAAAACTGTTTTTT
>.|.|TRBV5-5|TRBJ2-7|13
CASSLPDSYEQYF
TGTGCCAGCAGCTTGCCCGACAGCTACGAACAGTACTTC
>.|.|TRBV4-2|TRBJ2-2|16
CASSRTGTTNTGELFF
TGTGCCAGCAGCCGGACAGGGACTACAAACACCGGGGAGCTGTTTTTT
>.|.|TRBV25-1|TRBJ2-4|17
CASSAPGPTSAKNIQYF
TGTGCCAGCAGTGCCCCTGGGCCCACTAGCGCCAAAAACATTCAGTACTTC
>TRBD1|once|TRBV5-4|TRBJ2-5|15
CASSLRGQSQETQYF
TGTGCCAGCAGCTTGCGGGGACAGAGCCAAGAGACCCAGTACTTC
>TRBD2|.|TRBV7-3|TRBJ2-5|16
CASSPGGTPYQETQYF
TGTGCCAGCAGCCCGGGAGGCACTCCGTACCAAGAGACCCAGTACTTC
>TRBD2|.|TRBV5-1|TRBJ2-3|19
CASSLGPVSSGRLTDTQYF
TGCGCCAGCAGCTTGGGGCCCGTTTCTAGCGGTAGACTGACAGATACGCAGTATTTT
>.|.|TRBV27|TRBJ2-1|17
CASSPYKVSQSTDEQFF
TGTGCCAGCAGTCCATATAAGGTCTCCCAGTCCACAGATGAGCAGTTCTTC
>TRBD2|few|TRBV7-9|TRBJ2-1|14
CASGAGGGDNEQFF
TGTGCCAGCGGGGCGGGAGGGGGGGACAATGAGCAGTTCTTC
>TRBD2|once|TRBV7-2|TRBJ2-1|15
CASSSQAGGHDEQFF
TGTGCCAGCTCCAGTCAAGCGGGAGGGCACGATGAGCAGTTCTTC
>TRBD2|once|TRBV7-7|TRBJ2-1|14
CASSAPGLGSEQFF
TGTGCCAGCAGCGCACCGGGACTAGGTTCAGAGCAGTTCTTC
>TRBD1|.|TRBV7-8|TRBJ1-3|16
CASSLVPGQAGNTIYF
TGTGCCAGCAGCTTAGTTCCCGGACAGGCTGGAAACACCATATATTTT
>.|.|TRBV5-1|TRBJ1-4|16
CASSHGQIQANEKLFF
TGCGCCAGCAGCCATGGGCAAATCCAGGCGAACGAAAAACTGTTTTTT
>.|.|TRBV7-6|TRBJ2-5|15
CASSFKAGPQETQYF
TGTGCCAGCAGCTTTAAAGCGGGTCCACAAGAGACCCAGTACTTC
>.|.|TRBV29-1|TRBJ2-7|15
CSVDLRFRGSYEQYF
TGCAGCGTTGACCTAAGGTTTAGGGGCTCCTACGAGCAGTACTTC
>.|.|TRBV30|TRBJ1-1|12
CASLRDVDEAFF
TGTGCCTCCTTGCGGGACGTAGATGAAGCTTTCTTT
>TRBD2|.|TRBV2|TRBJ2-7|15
CASSVEAGGYYEQYF
TGTGCCAGCAGTGTTGAAGCGGGGGGTTACTACGAGCAGTACTTC
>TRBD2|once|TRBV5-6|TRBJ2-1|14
CASSPTSGRFGQFF
TGTGCCAGCAGCCCGACTAGCGGGAGATTCGGGCAGTTCTTC
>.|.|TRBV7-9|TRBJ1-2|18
CASSFRGGSHRDNYGYTF
TGTGCCAGCAGCTTCCGAGGGGGTAGTCACAGGGATAACTATGGCTACACCTTC
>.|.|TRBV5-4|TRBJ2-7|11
CASSYNNEQYF
TGTGCCAGCAGCTATAACAACGAGCAGTACTTC
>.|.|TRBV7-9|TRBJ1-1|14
CASSLAGSNTEAFF
TGTGCCAGCAGCTTAGCCGGGTCAAACACTGAAGCTTTCTTT
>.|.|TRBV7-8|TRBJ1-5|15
CASSPRRGVDQPQHF
TGTGCCAGCAGCCCCCGGCGGGGCGTGGATCAGCCCCAGCATTTT